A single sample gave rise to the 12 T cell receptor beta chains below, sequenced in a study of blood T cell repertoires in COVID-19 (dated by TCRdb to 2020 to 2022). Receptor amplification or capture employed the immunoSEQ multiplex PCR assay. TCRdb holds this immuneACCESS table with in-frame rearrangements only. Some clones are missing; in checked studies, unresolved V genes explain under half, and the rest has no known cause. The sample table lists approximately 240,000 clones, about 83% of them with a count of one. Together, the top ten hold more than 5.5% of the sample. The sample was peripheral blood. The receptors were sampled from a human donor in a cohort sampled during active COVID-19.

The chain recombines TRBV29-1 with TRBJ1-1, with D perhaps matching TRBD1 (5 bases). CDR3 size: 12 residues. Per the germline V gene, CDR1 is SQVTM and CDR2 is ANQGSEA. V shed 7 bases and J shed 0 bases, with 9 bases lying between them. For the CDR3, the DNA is TGCAGCGCTGGGGCCTTGAACACTGAAGCTTTCTTT. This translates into CSAGALNTEAFF.

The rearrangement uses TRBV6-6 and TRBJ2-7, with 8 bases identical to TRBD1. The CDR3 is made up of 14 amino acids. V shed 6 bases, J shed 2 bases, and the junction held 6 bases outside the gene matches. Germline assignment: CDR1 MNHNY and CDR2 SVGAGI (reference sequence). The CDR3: CASRDGQGTYEQYF. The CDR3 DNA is TGTGCCAGCAGGGACGGACAGGGAACCTACGAGCAGTACTTC.

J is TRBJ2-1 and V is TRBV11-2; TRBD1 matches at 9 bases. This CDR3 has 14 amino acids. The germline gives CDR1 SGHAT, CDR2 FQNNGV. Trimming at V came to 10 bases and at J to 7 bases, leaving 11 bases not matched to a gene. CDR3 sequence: CATRGQGVRNEQFF. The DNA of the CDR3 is TGTGCCACTAGGGGACAGGGTGTCCGAAATGAGCAGTTCTTC.

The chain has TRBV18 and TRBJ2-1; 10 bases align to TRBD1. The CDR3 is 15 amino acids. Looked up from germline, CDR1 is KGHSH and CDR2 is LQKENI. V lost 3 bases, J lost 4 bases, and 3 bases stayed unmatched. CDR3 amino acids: CASSPGQGKYNEQFF. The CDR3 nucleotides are TGTGCCAGCTCACCGGGACAGGGGAAGTACAATGAGCAGTTCTTC.

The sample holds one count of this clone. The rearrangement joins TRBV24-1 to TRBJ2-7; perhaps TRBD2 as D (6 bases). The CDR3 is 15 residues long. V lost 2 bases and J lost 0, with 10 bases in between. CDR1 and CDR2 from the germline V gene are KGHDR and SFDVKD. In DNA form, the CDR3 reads TGTGCCACCAGTGATTCCACGGGAGCCTCCTACGAGCAGTACTTC. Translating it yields CATSDSTGASYEQYF.

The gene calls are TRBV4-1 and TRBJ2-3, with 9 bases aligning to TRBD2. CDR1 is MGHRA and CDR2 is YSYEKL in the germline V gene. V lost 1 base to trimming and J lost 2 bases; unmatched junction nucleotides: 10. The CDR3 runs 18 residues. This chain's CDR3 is CASSQGDPAGGITDTQYF. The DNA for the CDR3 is TGCGCCAGCAGCCAAGGAGATCCAGCGGGGGGCATCACAGATACGCAGTATTTT.

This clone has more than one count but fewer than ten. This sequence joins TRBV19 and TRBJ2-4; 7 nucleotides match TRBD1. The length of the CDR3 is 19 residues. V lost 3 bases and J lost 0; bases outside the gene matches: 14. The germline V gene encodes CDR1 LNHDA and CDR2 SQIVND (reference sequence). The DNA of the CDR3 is TGTGCCAGTAGTATCGGGACAGCTCGGAGGCTACTAGCCAAAAACATTCAGTACTTC. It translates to CASSIGTARRLLAKNIQYF.

The CDR3 DNA follows: TGCGCCAGCAGTGAGCCGGGACAGGGGGGTTACGAGCAGTTCTTC. Translating it yields CASSEPGQGGYEQFF. The chain links TRBV10-2 to TRBJ2-1, with TRBD1 identical over 11 bases. The CDR3 runs to 15 residues. J was trimmed by 10 bases and V by 2 bases; bases with no gene match: 7. From germline, CDR1 is WSHSY and CDR2 SAAADI.

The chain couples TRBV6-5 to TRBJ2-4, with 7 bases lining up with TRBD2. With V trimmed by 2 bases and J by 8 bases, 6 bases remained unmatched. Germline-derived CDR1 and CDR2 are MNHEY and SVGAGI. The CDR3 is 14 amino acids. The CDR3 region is CASSYERGGDIQYF. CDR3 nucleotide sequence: TGTGCCAGCAGTTACGAAAGGGGAGGGGACATTCAGTACTTC.

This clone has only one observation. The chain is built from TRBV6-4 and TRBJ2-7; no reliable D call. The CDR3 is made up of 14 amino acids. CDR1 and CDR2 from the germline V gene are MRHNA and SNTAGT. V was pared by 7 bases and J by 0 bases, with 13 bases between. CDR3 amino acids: CASTRKPISYEQYF. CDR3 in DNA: TGTGCCAGCACCAGGAAACCGATCTCCTACGAGCAGTACTTC.

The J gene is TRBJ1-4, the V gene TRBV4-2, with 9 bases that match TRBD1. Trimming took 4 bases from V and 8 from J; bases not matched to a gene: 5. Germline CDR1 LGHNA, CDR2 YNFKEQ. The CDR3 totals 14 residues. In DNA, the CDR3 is TGTGCCAGCAGCCTGGGACAGGGAGGGGAAAAACTGTTTTTT. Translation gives CASSLGQGGEKLFF.

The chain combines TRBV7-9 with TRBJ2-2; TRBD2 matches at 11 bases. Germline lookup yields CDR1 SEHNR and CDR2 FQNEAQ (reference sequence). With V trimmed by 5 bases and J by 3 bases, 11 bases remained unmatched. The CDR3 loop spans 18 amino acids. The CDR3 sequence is CASSAFGSGRADTGELFF. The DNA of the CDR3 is TGTGCCAGCAGCGCCTTCGGTAGCGGGAGGGCCGACACCGGGGAGCTGTTTTTT.